The rows below give T cell receptor beta chains drawn from one sample of a study of human T cells and chemical hapten exposure. TCRdb passed the RACE reads through MiXCR, listing each CDR3 protein once. Of approximately 350,000 distinct CDR3 sequences in the sample, just under 6.5% were seen once. The sequencing used whole blood, collected in connection with sensitization to the hapten diphenylcyclopropenone (DPC). All receptors come from a woman under 30 with alopecia areata. Some clones in this sample may be carry-over from other donors' samples. Each CDR3 is given with its conserved first and last residue. D genes are given only for firm matches. Size values are once, few and many counts, or a class for expanded clones, and some rows have none.

many,TRBV12-3/TRBV12-4,17,TRBJ2-1,TRBD1,CASSPRGQASSYNEQFF,TGTGCCAGCAGCCCTAGGGGACAGGCGAGCTCCTACAATGAGCAGTTCTTC
-,TRBV12-3/TRBV12-4,16,TRBJ1-4,-,CASRPASRRWDEKLFF,TGTGCCAGCAGACCCGCTTCACGACGCTGGGATGAAAAACTGTTTTTT
many,TRBV5-1,15,TRBJ2-3,TRBD2,CASYILAGGPDTQYF,TGCGCCAGTTACATACTAGCGGGGGGGCCTGATACGCAGTATTTT
-,TRBV29-1,14,TRBJ2-7,-,CSVEIGVPPYEQYF,TGCAGCGTTGAAATCGGGGTGCCCCCCTACGAGCAGTACTTC
many,TRBV4-1,15,TRBJ2-3,TRBD2,CASSLLAGEKKTQYF,TGCGCCAGCAGCCTTCTAGCGGGGGAGAAGAAGACGCAGTATTTT
many,TRBV7-2,14,TRBJ1-2,-,CASSYRTGRDGYTF,TGTGCCAGCAGTTATCGGACGGGGAGGGATGGCTACACCTTC
few,TRBV21-1,15,TRBJ2-5,-,CARNRDRGPTGTQYF,TGTGCCAGGAATAGGGACAGGGGGCCTACCGGGACCCAGTACTTC
-,TRBV6-1,18,TRBJ2-2,TRBD2,CASSEWAYAGANTGELFF,TGTGCCAGCAGTGAATGGGCTTACGCGGGGGCGAACACCGGGGAGCTGTTTTTT
many,TRBV12-3/TRBV12-4,16,TRBJ1-1,TRBD1,CASSLAGQDLNTEAFF,TGTGCCAGCAGTTTAGCCGGACAGGATCTGAACACTGAAGCTTTCTTT
many,TRBV5-1,15,TRBJ1-2,-,CASSFAGTRNYGYTF,TGCGCCAGCAGCTTCGCGGGGACACGAAACTATGGCTACACCTTC
once,TRBV2,15,TRBJ1-5,TRBD1,CASLDRGQSNQPQLF,TGTGCCAGCCTTGACAGGGGGCAGAGCAATCAGCCCCAGCTTTTT
once,TRBV9,16,TRBJ2-3,-,CASSVGSGASTDTQYF,TGTGCCAGCAGCGTAGGCTCGGGCGCTAGCACAGATACGCAGTATTTT
few,TRBV3-1,15,TRBJ2-1,-,CASSPQARVMDEQFF,TGTGCCAGCAGCCCACAAGCCAGGGTTATGGATGAGCAGTTCTTC
-,TRBV10-3,17,TRBJ1-3,-,CAISEFGGLSSGNTIYF,TGTGCCATCAGTGAGTTCGGGGGGCTGAGCTCTGGAAACACCATATATTTT
-,TRBV5-1,18,TRBJ2-7,TRBD1,CASSALPGTGAETYEQYF,TGCGCCAGCAGCGCTCTCCCCGGGACAGGGGCCGAGACCTACGAGCAGTACTTC
many,TRBV7-8,20,TRBJ2-1,TRBD2,CASSLVAGTSGGATYNEQFF,TGTGCCAGCAGCTTAGTTGCCGGGACTAGCGGGGGGGCGACCTACAATGAGCAGTTCTTC
-,TRBV28,14,TRBJ2-2,-,CASIRTGWSGELFF,TGTGCCAGCATAAGAACAGGCTGGTCCGGGGAGCTGTTTTTT
-,TRBV7-9,15,TRBJ2-4,-,CASSPDGVAKNIQYF,TGTGCCAGCAGCCCAGATGGGGTAGCCAAAAACATTCAGTACTTC
many,TRBV7-2,14,TRBJ1-5,-,CASSSRGGNQPQHF,TGTGCCAGCAGCTCGAGGGGCGGCAATCAGCCCCAGCATTTT
-,TRBV12-3/TRBV12-4,13,TRBJ2-7,TRBD2,CASTRGVSYEQYF,TGTGCCAGCACCCGGGGGGTATCCTACGAGCAGTACTTC
many,TRBV20-1,15,TRBJ2-3,TRBD1,CSASGQGSVTDTQYF,TGCAGTGCTAGCGGACAGGGATCTGTCACAGATACGCAGTATTTT
many,TRBV6-5,12,TRBJ1-1,-,CASSSDRIEAFF,TGTGCCAGCAGCTCGGACAGAATCGAAGCTTTCTTT
-,TRBV5-1,15,TRBJ2-1,TRBD2,CASSLGTSTLNEQFF,TGCGCCAGCAGCCTCGGGACTAGCACACTCAATGAGCAGTTCTTC
-,TRBV11-2,16,TRBJ2-2,TRBD2,CASSILAGVNTGELFF,TGTGCCAGCAGTATACTAGCGGGGGTCAACACCGGGGAGCTGTTTTTT
few,TRBV3-1,14,TRBJ2-2,TRBD1,CASSQGQTTGELFF,TGTGCCAGCAGCCAGGGACAGACCACCGGGGAGCTGTTTTTT
many,TRBV7-3,19,TRBJ2-6,-,CASSLMGAYPSSGANVLTF,TGTGCCAGCAGCTTAATGGGGGCATACCCATCCTCTGGGGCCAACGTCCTGACTTTC
many,TRBV12-3/TRBV12-4,12,TRBJ1-2,-,CASSLLLGGYTF,TGTGCCAGCAGTTTATTGCTGGGTGGCTACACCTTC
-,TRBV3-1,15,TRBJ2-7,TRBD1,CASSQPTTGFYEQYF,TGTGCCAGCAGCCAGCCCACGACAGGGTTCTACGAGCAGTACTTC
few,TRBV11-1,18,TRBJ2-4,-,CASSLGLGSSRDKNIQYF,TGTGCCAGCAGCTTAGGTCTGGGCAGCTCTAGGGACAAAAACATTCAGTACTTC
-,TRBV5-1,15,TRBJ2-7,-,CASSLAEAFTYEQYF,TGCGCCAGCAGCTTGGCCGAAGCGTTCACCTACGAGCAGTACTTC
many,TRBV20-1,15,TRBJ2-3,-,CSAIRQTFSTDTQYF,TGCAGTGCTATTCGACAGACGTTTAGCACAGATACGCAGTATTTT
-,TRBV7-3,18,TRBJ1-4,TRBD1,CASSQNSGQGGNNEKLFF,TGTGCCAGCAGCCAAAATTCTGGACAGGGAGGAAATAATGAAAAACTGTTTTTT
few,TRBV10-3,14,TRBJ2-2,-,CAIKAVANTGELFF,TGTGCCATCAAGGCAGTCGCGAACACCGGGGAGCTGTTTTTT
-,TRBV28,15,TRBJ2-3,TRBD2,CASSLREGRTDTQYF,TGTGCCAGCAGTTTAAGGGAGGGTAGGACAGATACGCAGTATTTT
many,TRBV7-2,12,TRBJ1-2,-,CASSLNSYGYTF,TGTGCCAGCAGCTTAAATTCCTATGGCTACACCTTC
-,TRBV24-1,12,TRBJ2-1,-,CATSAVGGEQFF,TGTGCCACCAGTGCTGTGGGGGGTGAGCAGTTCTTC
-,TRBV6-6,16,TRBJ1-2,-,CASSYSLSSEIYGYTF,TGTGCCAGCAGTTACTCCCTTTCTTCGGAAATCTATGGCTACACCTTC
few,TRBV6-2/TRBV6-3,14,TRBJ2-7,TRBD2,CASTWTSGGYEQYF,TGTGCCAGCACCTGGACTAGCGGGGGGTACGAGCAGTACTTC
-,TRBV5-4,16,TRBJ2-3,TRBD2,CASSPGGVSSTDTQYF,TGTGCCAGCAGCCCCGGGGGGGTTTCTAGCACAGATACGCAGTATTTT
few,TRBV20-1,15,TRBJ1-5,-,CSARDGKSIGQPQHF,TGCAGTGCTAGAGACGGGAAGTCCATCGGTCAGCCCCAGCATTTT
few,TRBV20-1,14,TRBJ2-3,TRBD2,CSARGPSGFDTQYF,TGCAGTGCTAGAGGCCCTAGCGGATTTGATACGCAGTATTTT
many,TRBV6-2/TRBV6-3,16,TRBJ1-6,-,CASSYSAMTGGPPLHF,TGTGCCAGCAGTTACTCGGCAATGACCGGCGGTCCACCCCTCCACTTT
many,TRBV9,15,TRBJ1-5,TRBD1,CASSVDGQGEQPQHF,TGTGCCAGCAGCGTAGACGGACAGGGGGAGCAGCCCCAGCATTTT
many,TRBV7-9,14,TRBJ2-7,TRBD2,CASSPGRARYEQYF,TGTGCCAGCAGCCCGGGGAGGGCCCGCTACGAGCAGTACTTC
many,TRBV4-2,17,TRBJ2-6,TRBD1,CASSHLGQAFGANVLTF,TGTGCCAGCAGCCACCTAGGACAGGCCTTTGGGGCCAACGTCCTGACTTTC
many,TRBV7-9,16,TRBJ2-1,-,CASSLRADSSYNEQFF,TGTGCCAGCAGCTTGAGAGCGGACAGCTCCTACAATGAGCAGTTCTTC
few,TRBV7-9,18,TRBJ2-7,-,CASSSDSSPTRRGYEQYF,TGTGCCAGCAGCTCGGACAGTAGTCCCACCCGAAGAGGGTACGAGCAGTACTTC
-,TRBV4-3,16,TRBJ2-3,TRBD2,CASSQGTSGAVDTQYF,TGCGCCAGCAGCCAAGGGACTAGCGGGGCTGTAGATACGCAGTATTTT
few,TRBV5-5,15,TRBJ1-3,TRBD1,CASSPGTGFGNTIYF,TGTGCCAGCAGCCCGGGGACAGGTTTCGGAAACACCATATATTTT
-,TRBV4-2,18,TRBJ2-5,-,CASSQDFVGHIEQETQYF,TGTGCCAGCAGCCAAGATTTCGTCGGACACATCGAACAAGAGACCCAGTACTTC
many,TRBV29-1,16,TRBJ1-4,-,CSVAGGTGATNEKLFF,TGCAGCGTTGCAGGAGGGACCGGGGCAACTAATGAAAAACTGTTTTTT
-,TRBV18,16,TRBJ1-5,TRBD1,CASSPGTGFSNQPQHF,TGTGCCAGCTCACCAGGGACAGGGTTCAGCAATCAGCCCCAGCATTTT
many,TRBV29-1,12,TRBJ1-5,TRBD1,CSVADRDQPQHF,TGCAGCGTTGCGGACAGGGATCAGCCCCAGCATTTT
-,TRBV4-3,14,TRBJ1-2,-,CASSQEAITAGYTF,TGCGCCAGCAGCCAAGAGGCCATTACAGCCGGCTACACCTTC
-,TRBV20-1,12,TRBJ2-7,TRBD2,CSARVVAGEQYF,TGCAGTGCTAGGGTGGTAGCGGGCGAGCAGTACTTC
few,TRBV2,14,TRBJ1-2,TRBD1,CASTVGQGADGYTF,TGTGCCAGCACCGTCGGACAGGGGGCGGATGGCTACACCTTC
many,TRBV10-3,14,TRBJ2-3,-,CAISGQVSTDTQYF,TGTGCCATCAGTGGGCAGGTCAGCACAGATACGCAGTATTTT